These T cell receptor beta chains were read from a single sample in a study of blood T cell repertoires in COVID-19. The method was immunoSEQ multiplex PCR; TCRdb's version includes in-frame clones alone and lacks a portion of them. This table has 55,000 to 80,000 clones, around 73% appearing once. Sequenced sample: peripheral blood. The origin of the receptors is a man aged 55 to 70 with COVID-19, enrolled during active disease. CDR3s include the opening cysteine and the closing phenylalanine or tryptophan. D genes are given only for firm matches. Only part of the rows carry a size: once, few, many, or a class if the clone is expanded.

D,V,size,J,CDR3,DNA
NA,TRBV29-1,NA,TRBJ2-1,CSVVADYNEQFF,TGCAGCGTTGTAGCGGACTACAATGAGCAGTTCTTC
NA,TRBV6-1,NA,TRBJ1-1,CASSEFGPGDTEAFF,TGTGCCAGCAGTGAGTTTGGCCCTGGAGACACTGAAGCTTTCTTT
TRBD2,TRBV9,once,TRBJ2-3,CASSASGKGGTDTQYF,TGTGCCAGCAGCGCTAGCGGGAAGGGGGGCACAGATACGCAGTATTTT
NA,TRBV11-2,NA,TRBJ2-2,CASSLVRGPTTGELFF,TGTGCCAGCAGCTTAGTGAGAGGGCCGACCACCGGGGAGCTGTTTTTT
NA,TRBV4-1,few,TRBJ1-4,CASSQNLWEKLFF,TGCGCCAGCAGCCAGAACTTATGGGAAAAACTGTTTTTT
TRBD1,TRBV2,NA,TRBJ1-5,CASRPGGSNQPQHF,TGTGCCAGCAGGCCAGGGGGGAGCAATCAGCCCCAGCATTTT
NA,TRBV27,NA,TRBJ1-5,CASSLIGGGQPQHF,TGTGCCAGCAGTTTAATCGGGGGGGGTCAGCCCCAGCATTTT
TRBD1,TRBV6-5,NA,TRBJ1-1,CASRPDRANTEAFF,TGTGCCAGCAGACCCGACAGGGCGAACACTGAAGCTTTCTTT
TRBD2,TRBV18,NA,TRBJ2-1,CASSQLAGGHNEQFF,TGTGCCAGCTCGCAACTAGCGGGAGGACACAATGAGCAGTTCTTC
NA,TRBV9,NA,TRBJ1-6,CASSVWEKDSPLHF,TGTGCCAGCAGCGTGTGGGAGAAGGATTCACCCCTCCACTTT
TRBD2,TRBV3-1/TRBV3-2,NA,TRBJ2-1,CASSRTSGNNEQFF,TGTGCCAGCAGCCGTACTAGCGGGAACAATGAGCAGTTCTTC
NA,TRBV4-1,NA,TRBJ2-3,CASSQVNLVDTDTQYF,TGCGCCAGCAGCCAAGTCAATCTAGTTGACACAGATACGCAGTATTTT
TRBD2,TRBV28,NA,TRBJ2-7,CASSWLAGGVRIEQYF,TGTGCCAGCAGTTGGTTAGCGGGAGGTGTAAGGATCGAGCAGTACTTC
TRBD1,TRBV5-1,NA,TRBJ2-7,CASSSSTGAYEQYF,TGCGCCAGCAGCTCTAGCACAGGGGCCTACGAGCAGTACTTC
NA,TRBV14,NA,TRBJ2-1,CASSPKWGQTYNEQFF,TGTGCCAGCAGCCCTAAATGGGGACAAACTTACAATGAGCAGTTCTTC
NA,TRBV12-3/TRBV12-4,NA,TRBJ1-6,CASSRSGSSPLHF,TGTGCCAGCAGTCGTTCGGGATCCTCACCCCTCCACTTT
NA,TRBV5-4,NA,TRBJ1-1,CASSPDTPIMNTEAFF,TGTGCCAGCAGCCCCGACACACCGATAATGAACACTGAAGCTTTCTTT
TRBD2,TRBV6-5,NA,TRBJ2-1,CASSSNSGGVQFF,TGTGCCAGCAGTTCGAATAGCGGGGGGGTCCAGTTCTTC
NA,TRBV5-6,NA,TRBJ2-7,CASSWGVQGTYEQYF,TGTGCCAGCAGCTGGGGGGTACAGGGGACCTACGAGCAGTACTTC
NA,TRBV19,NA,TRBJ1-1,CASSYYTGTEAFF,TGTGCCAGTAGTTACTATACGGGCACTGAAGCTTTCTTT